A selection of T cell receptor beta chains follows, all from one sample in a study of blood T cells in healthy people across ages. TCRdb independently ran MiXCR on the 5' RACE reads; one entry per CDR3 protein. The sample carries 1.6 million or so distinct CDR3 sequences, roughly 32% recorded once. Sequenced: blood. Receptors originate from a woman aged 25 to 45 in good health. The CDR3 runs from the conserved cysteine through the conserved F or W. D genes are given only for firm matches. Not every row has a clone size; where given, it reads once, few, many or a size class.

V	size	D	J	DNA	CDR3
TRBV18	-	-	TRBJ1-5	TGTGCCAGCTCGCCGGACGGTATCAATCAGCCCCAGCATTTT	CASSPDGINQPQHF
TRBV9	-	-	TRBJ2-5	TGTGCCAGCAGCGTAAAATGGGGCGGGGCCCGAGGGGAGCAGTACTTC	CASSVKWGGARGEQYF
TRBV28	-	-	TRBJ2-1	TGTACCAGCAGTTTGGACCCGGCCAGTGAGCAGTTCTTC	CTSSLDPASEQFF
TRBV20-1	-	TRBD2	TRBJ2-7	TGCAGTGCTTACCCTACTAGCGGGAGGAGGTACGAGCAGTACTTC	CSAYPTSGRRYEQYF
TRBV3-1	-	-	TRBJ1-2	TGTGCCAGCAGCCAAGAGCGCACGCTCAGCGGCTATGGCTACACCTTC	CASSQERTLSGYGYTF
TRBV6-1	few	TRBD1	TRBJ1-4	TGTGCCAGCAGGGACAGGGGAAATGAAAAACTGTTTTTT	CASRDRGNEKLFF
TRBV9	few	TRBD2	TRBJ2-1	TGTGCCAGCAGCACAAGGACCCAGGGAGGGAATGAGCAGTTCTTC	CASSTRTQGGNEQFF
TRBV11-1	few	-	TRBJ2-7	TGTGCCAGCAGCTCGTACGGACAGCGGGGTTCCGAGCAGTACTTC	CASSSYGQRGSEQYF
TRBV5-1	-	-	TRBJ2-3	TGCGCCAGCAGCTCCCGAGCGGCCAACACAGATACGCAGTATTTT	CASSSRAANTDTQYF
TRBV5-5	many	TRBD1	TRBJ2-7	TGTGCCAGCAGCTTGGCGGAGACAGGGCACTACGAGCAGTACTTC	CASSLAETGHYEQYF
TRBV28	-	TRBD1	TRBJ2-4	TGTGCCTGCTCGGGGGACAGGGGTGACATTCAGTACTTC	CACSGDRGDIQYF
TRBV20-1	-	TRBD2	TRBJ2-1	TGCAGTGCCTTAGCGGGGGGCGTCCGCTCCTACAATGAGCAGTTCTTC	CSALAGGVRSYNEQFF
TRBV24-1	-	TRBD2	TRBJ2-3	TGTGCCACCAGTGACCCCGGCGGGAGTGATACGCAGTATTTT	CATSDPGGSDTQYF
TRBV20-1	-	-	TRBJ1-2	TGCAGTGCTCGCCCGGACTACACCTTC	CSARPDYTF
TRBV10-3	many	-	TRBJ2-3	TGTGCCATCAGCCCGATGGGGGATACGCAGTATTTT	CAISPMGDTQYF
TRBV12-3/TRBV12-4	once	TRBD1	TRBJ2-1	TGTGCCAGCAGTCGGACAGGGGGTTCCGGAAATGAGCAGTTCTTC	CASSRTGGSGNEQFF
TRBV20-1	few	-	TRBJ1-1	TGCAGTGCTAGCTCTCCAGGTCGCACTGAAGCTTTCTTT	CSASSPGRTEAFF
TRBV5-1	-	TRBD1	TRBJ2-3	TGCGCCAGCAGCTTGGTGCGGGCAGGGGGAGATACGCAGTATTTT	CASSLVRAGGDTQYF
TRBV5-1	many	TRBD2	TRBJ2-7	TGCGCCAGCAGCCCGCAGACTAGCGGGGGGTCCTACGAGCAGTACTTC	CASSPQTSGGSYEQYF
TRBV12-3/TRBV12-4	few	-	TRBJ2-1	TGTGCCAGCAGTTTAGCCTTCGGCAATGAGCAGTTCTTC	CASSLAFGNEQFF
TRBV20-1	many	TRBD1	TRBJ2-3	TGCAGTGCTAGAGGGACAGGGAGCACAGATACGCAGTATTTT	CSARGTGSTDTQYF
TRBV14	-	-	TRBJ2-5	TGTGCCAGCAGCCAGAGATTGGACCGCCAAGAGACCCAGTACTTC	CASSQRLDRQETQYF
TRBV7-9	-	-	TRBJ1-6	TGTGCCAGCAGCCCACAGGGATTGTCACCCCTCCACTTT	CASSPQGLSPLHF
TRBV9	-	TRBD2	TRBJ2-3	TGTGCCAGCAGCGTAGTGCCGGCTAGCGGCCCAGATACGCAGTATTTT	CASSVVPASGPDTQYF
TRBV29-1	many	-	TRBJ2-7	TGCAGCGCTGGGCGGGATGACGAGCAGTACTTC	CSAGRDDEQYF
TRBV27	-	TRBD2	TRBJ2-1	TGTGCCAGCAGTTTGCGGGCTAGCGGGTACAATGAGCAGTTCTTC	CASSLRASGYNEQFF
TRBV5-1	-	TRBD1	TRBJ2-7	TGCGCCAGCAGCCCGGGACAGTTACCCTACGAGCAGTACTTC	CASSPGQLPYEQYF
TRBV15	few	-	TRBJ2-5	TGTGCCACCAGCAGAGTAGCGTCCAGGCAAGAGACCCAGTACTTC	CATSRVASRQETQYF
TRBV6-1	-	TRBD2	TRBJ2-1	TGTGCCAGCAGTGAAGTCGGCGGGAGGGTTCGAAACGAGCAGTTCTTC	CASSEVGGRVRNEQFF
TRBV2	-	-	TRBJ2-4	TGTGCCAGCAGTGAAGTGCGCAGACCCTGGGAGGAAGCCAAAAACATTCAGTACTTC	CASSEVRRPWEEAKNIQYF
TRBV3-1	-	-	TRBJ1-6	TGTGCCAGCAGCCAACAGTCAGGCAATTCACCCCTCCACTTT	CASSQQSGNSPLHF
TRBV5-1	once	TRBD1	TRBJ1-2	TGCGCCAGCAGCCCGGAAGCCGGGACAGCTATCACAGGATATGGCTACACCTTC	CASSPEAGTAITGYGYTF
TRBV13	-	-	TRBJ1-1	TGTGCCTGCAATCAGTTGGGCAGTAATACTGAAGCTTTCTTT	CACNQLGSNTEAFF
TRBV20-1	-	TRBD1	TRBJ2-7	TGCAGTGCTGGACCGGGACAGATACTCTACGAGCAGTACTTC	CSAGPGQILYEQYF
TRBV7-3	once	-	TRBJ1-5	TGTGCCAGCAGCTTAATGCACAATCAGCCCCAGCATTTT	CASSLMHNQPQHF
TRBV5-1	few	-	TRBJ2-3	TGCGCCAGCAGCTTGGATCCGAGAAGCACAGATACGCAGTATTTT	CASSLDPRSTDTQYF
TRBV9	-	TRBD1	TRBJ2-6	TGTGCCAGCAGCGTAATAAGGACAGGTGGCTCTGGGGCCAACGTCCTGACTTTC	CASSVIRTGGSGANVLTF
TRBV20-1	-	TRBD2	TRBJ2-3	TGCAGTGTTCAGCGGGGGTCCCCTAGCACAGATACGCAGTATTTT	CSVQRGSPSTDTQYF
TRBV12-3/TRBV12-4	few	TRBD2	TRBJ2-5	TGTGCCAGCAGTTTTAGTAGCGGGAGGGTGGAGACCCAGTACTTC	CASSFSSGRVETQYF
TRBV27	few	TRBD2	TRBJ2-7	TGTGCCAGCAGTTCAGGACTAGCGGTCCCTCCCAGAACCGAGCAGTACTTC	CASSSGLAVPPRTEQYF
TRBV29-1	many	TRBD2	TRBJ2-7	TGCAGCGTTGGTGGCGGGAGTCTCTACGAGCAGTACTTC	CSVGGGSLYEQYF
TRBV4-1	-	TRBD2	TRBJ2-7	TGCGCCAGCAGCCAAGATCAGAGCGGGGGGCTCTTCTACGAGCAGTACTTC	CASSQDQSGGLFYEQYF
TRBV30	-	-	TRBJ2-2	TGTGCCTGGAGTGGGGGGGAATCGAACACCGGGGAGCTGTTTTTT	CAWSGGESNTGELFF
TRBV14	few	-	TRBJ1-1	TGTGCCAGCAGCCAAGATGTAGGGGCTCGAGCTTTCTTT	CASSQDVGARAFF
TRBV9	-	-	TRBJ2-5	TGTGCCAGCAGCGTAGATTCAGGGGGGCAAGAGACCCAGTACTTC	CASSVDSGGQETQYF
TRBV29-1	many	TRBD2	TRBJ2-1	TGCAGCGTTGAACTTAGGCTAGCGGGGGTAAATGAGCAGTTCTTC	CSVELRLAGVNEQFF
TRBV28	few	-	TRBJ2-1	TGTGCCAGCAGTTTCGACAGAAAGTACAATGAGCAGTTCTTC	CASSFDRKYNEQFF